The present entry profiles one TCR beta chain with its context. It was with a sample-barcoded 5' primer and a J-beta primer mix that a second PCR of roughly 6 to 12 cycles was run. Each CDR3 protein gets one entry after TCRdb re-called the 5' RACE reads with MiXCR. The sample has roughly 2 million distinct CDR3 sequences, around 48% seen once. V shed 2 bases, J shed 10 bases, and the junction held 5 bases outside the gene matches. The germline V gene has CDR1 LGHNA and CDR2 YSLEER. The CDR3 consists of 14 residues. The sample comes from a study of blood T cells in healthy people across ages. The receptor was derived from a woman between 35 and 50 years old in good health. The sample comprised blood. This chain links TRBV4-3 with TRBJ2-1; 10 bases line up with TRBD1. In DNA form, the CDR3 reads TGCGCCAGCAGCCAACGACAGGGGGCATGGGAGCAGTTCTTC. Translating it yields CASSQRQGAWEQFF.